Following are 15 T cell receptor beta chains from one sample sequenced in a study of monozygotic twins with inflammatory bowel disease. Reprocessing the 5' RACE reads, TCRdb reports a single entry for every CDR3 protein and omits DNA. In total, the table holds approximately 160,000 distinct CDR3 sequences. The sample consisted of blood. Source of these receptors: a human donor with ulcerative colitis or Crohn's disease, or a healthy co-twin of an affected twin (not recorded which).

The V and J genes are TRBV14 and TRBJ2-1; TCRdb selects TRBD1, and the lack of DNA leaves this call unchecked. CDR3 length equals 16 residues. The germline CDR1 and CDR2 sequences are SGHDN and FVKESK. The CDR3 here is CASSPRWDRDVDEQFF.

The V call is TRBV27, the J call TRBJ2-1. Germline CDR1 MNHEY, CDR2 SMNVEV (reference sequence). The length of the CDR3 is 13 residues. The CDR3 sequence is CASSLAGINEQFF.

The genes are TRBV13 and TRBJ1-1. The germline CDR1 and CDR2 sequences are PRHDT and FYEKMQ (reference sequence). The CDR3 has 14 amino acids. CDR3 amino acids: CASSLIGRNTEAFF. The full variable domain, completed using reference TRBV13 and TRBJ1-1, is AAGVIQSPRHLIKEKRETATLKCYPIPRHDTVYWYQQGPGQDPQFLISFYEKMQSDKGSIPDRFSAQQFSDYHSELNMSSLELGDSALYFCASSLIGRNTEAFFGQGTRLTVV.

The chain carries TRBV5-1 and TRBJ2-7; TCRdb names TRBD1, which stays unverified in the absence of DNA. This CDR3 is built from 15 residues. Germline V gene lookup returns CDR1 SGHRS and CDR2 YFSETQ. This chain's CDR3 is CASSRDVPEHYEQYF.

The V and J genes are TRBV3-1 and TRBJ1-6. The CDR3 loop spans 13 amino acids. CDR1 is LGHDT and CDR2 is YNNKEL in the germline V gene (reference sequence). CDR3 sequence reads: CASSQEVNSPLHF.

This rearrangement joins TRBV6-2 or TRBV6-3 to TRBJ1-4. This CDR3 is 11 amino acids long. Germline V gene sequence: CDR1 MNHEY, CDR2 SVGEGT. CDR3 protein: CASSMTNQLFF.

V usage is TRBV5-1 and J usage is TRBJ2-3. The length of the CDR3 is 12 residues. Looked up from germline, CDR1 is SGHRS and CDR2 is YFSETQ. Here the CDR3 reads CASRLSTDTQYF. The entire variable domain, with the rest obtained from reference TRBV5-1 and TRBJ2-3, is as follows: KAGVTQTPRYLIKTRGQQVTLSCSPISGHRSVSWYQQTPGQGLQFLFEYFSETQRNKGNFPGRFSGRQFSNSRSEMNVSTLELGDSALYLCASRLSTDTQYFGPGTRLTVL.

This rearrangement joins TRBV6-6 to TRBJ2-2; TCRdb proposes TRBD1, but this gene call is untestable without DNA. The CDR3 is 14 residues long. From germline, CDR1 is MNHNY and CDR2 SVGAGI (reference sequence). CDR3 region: CASSSTQGTGELFF.

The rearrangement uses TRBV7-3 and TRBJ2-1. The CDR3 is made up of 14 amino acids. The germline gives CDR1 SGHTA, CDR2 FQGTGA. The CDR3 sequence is CASSLRSSYNEQFF.

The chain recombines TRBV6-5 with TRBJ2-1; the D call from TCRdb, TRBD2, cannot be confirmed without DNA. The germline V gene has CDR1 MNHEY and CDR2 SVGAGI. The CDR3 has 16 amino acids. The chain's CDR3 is CASSYWGTSAYNEQFF.

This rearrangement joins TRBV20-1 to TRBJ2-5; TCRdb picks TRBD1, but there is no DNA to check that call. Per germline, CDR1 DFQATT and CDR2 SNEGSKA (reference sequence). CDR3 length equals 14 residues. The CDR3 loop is CSASATGSQETQYF.

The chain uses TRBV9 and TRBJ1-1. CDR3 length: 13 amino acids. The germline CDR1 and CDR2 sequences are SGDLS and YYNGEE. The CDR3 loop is CASSVVPNTEAFF.

This CDR3 is CASSPRTNTGELFF. This chain joins TRBV7-7 and TRBJ2-2. There are 14 residues in the CDR3. The V gene's germline CDR1 is SSHAT and CDR2 FNYEAQ (reference sequence). The full variable domain, completed using reference TRBV7-7 and TRBJ2-2, is GAGVSQSPRYKVTKRGQDVTLRCDPISSHATLYWYQQALGQGPEFLTYFNYEAQPDKSGLPSDRFSAERPEGSISTLTIQRTEQRDSAMYRCASSPRTNTGELFFGEGSRLTVL.

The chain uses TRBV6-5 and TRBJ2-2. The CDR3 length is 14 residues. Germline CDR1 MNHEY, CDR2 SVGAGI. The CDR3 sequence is CASSSRIGFGELFF.

CDR3 loop: CASSLGLAISYEQYF. V is TRBV7-2 and J is TRBJ2-7; TCRdb calls TRBD2, which cannot be checked without DNA. The CDR3 is 15 residues long. The germline V gene has CDR1 SGHTA and CDR2 FQGNSA.